The next 7 T cell receptor beta chains were all read from a single sample in a study of T-cell memory formation after mild COVID-19. Each CDR3 protein gets one entry after TCRdb re-called the 5' RACE reads with MiXCR. The data show approximately 430,000 distinct CDR3 sequences, around a quarter seen once. The sample consisted of PBMCs or a T cell subset sorted from them (not recorded which). Every receptor here comes from an adult woman who had mild COVID-19 (a few samples of this study predate the infection). Cell type and time point are not known.

This clonotype was detected a few times. The rearrangement links TRBV2 to TRBJ1-5; tentative D call: TRBD1 (6 bases). The germline V and J ends were trimmed by 4 bases and 2 bases, with 12 bases remaining between them. Per the germline V gene, CDR1 is SNHLY and CDR2 is FYNNEI. The CDR3 contains 15 residues. The CDR3 bases are TGTGCCAGCAGTGCCGGACAGAGGCGCAATCAGCCCCAGCATTTT. As protein: CASSAGQRRNQPQHF.

This clonotype was seen only a few times. This chain connects TRBV5-1 to TRBJ2-5; D perhaps matches TRBD2 (6 bases). Per germline, CDR1 SGHRS and CDR2 YFSETQ. The CDR3 has 16 residues. Between the trimmed V and J ends, which lost 4 bases and 1 base, there was a span of 17 bases. CDR3 residues: CASSLSGVGVQETQYF. As DNA, the CDR3 is TGCGCCAGCAGCCTCTCGGGGGTTGGGGTCCAAGAGACCCAGTACTTC.

This clonotype was seen many times. The genes are TRBV12-3 or TRBV12-4 and TRBJ2-6; TRBD1 agrees at 7 bases. The CDR3 sequence is 18 residues long. The junction had 11 bases not matched to a gene; V was cut back by 6 bases and J by 0 bases. As DNA, the CDR3 is TGTGCCAGCAGGCACCGGGACAGTGAATTCTCTGGGGCCAACGTCCTGACTTTC. Amino acid sequence: CASRHRDSEFSGANVLTF.

V and J are TRBV11-2 and TRBJ2-3, with D perhaps matching TRBD1 or TRBD2 (5 bases each). The CDR3 covers 15 residues. CDR1 is SGHAT and CDR2 is FQNNGV in the germline V gene. V was cut by 7 bases and J by 1 base, with 15 bases left in between. The CDR3 DNA sequence: TGTGCCAGCACCCAGCACGGGGCTGGCACAGATACGCAGTATTTT. Protein product: CASTQHGAGTDTQYF.

Only a few counts were recorded for this clonotype. J is TRBJ2-5 and V is TRBV9; D may be TRBD2 (6 bases). Trimming removed 0 bases at V and 1 base at J, with 10 bases between. The germline V gene encodes CDR1 SGDLS and CDR2 YYNGEE. The CDR3 is 15 amino acids. The CDR3 loop is CASSVAWEAQETQYF. The CDR3, as DNA: TGTGCCAGCAGCGTAGCATGGGAGGCCCAAGAGACCCAGTACTTC.

The chain has TRBV7-9 and TRBJ1-5, with D hard to call. The V and J ends lost 5 bases and 3 bases respectively, with 14 bases between them. The CDR3 spans 15 residues. Germline V gene data show CDR1 as SEHNR and CDR2 as FQNEAQ (reference sequence). The CDR3 DNA is TGTGCCAGCAGCGGAGCCGGGCCCCACAATCAGCCCCAGCATTTT. Encoded protein: CASSGAGPHNQPQHF.

The J gene is TRBJ2-2, the V gene TRBV6-5, with D perhaps matching TRBD1 (7 bases). Germline V lookup: CDR1 MNHEY, CDR2 SVGAGI. CDR3 length: 14 residues. Trimming removed 3 bases from V and 9 bases from J, with 14 bases in between. The DNA for the CDR3 is TGTGCCAGCAGTTATGACGGAGGGGGCCGGGAGCTGTTTTTT. Protein: CASSYDGGGRELFF.